The subject of this entry is one T cell receptor beta chain. Its antigen is not yet known. No much larger clonotype is one base removed from it; base qualities were not supplied. The donors belonged to the validation cohort of over a hundred subjects, which was separate from the approximately 610-subject first cohort. V gives up 3 bases and J gives up 5 bases, and the segment between their germline ends measures 23 bases. Taken from cysteine to phenylalanine, the CDR3 has 18 residues. Only the CDR3 DNA stays, 54 bases, in frame from base 1. The germline V gene encodes CDR1 LGHNA and CDR2 YSLEER. This specimen belongs to a study of cytomegalovirus exposure and HLA in healthy donors (dated by TCRdb to the late 2010s). General notes on the study: According to a later analysis, the roughly 120 validation repertoires were produced on the same platform as the 700 or so repertoires of the first cohort. In addition to the first cohort of roughly 670 subjects, a separate validation cohort of 120 different subjects was used. High-throughput TCR immunosequencing, statistical association of individual TCRs with disease status, and machine learning were combined to predict cytomegalovirus infection status. The study was designed to test whether signatures of past pathogen exposure could be identified by cataloging public T cell receptors. Broader findings and caveats from the paper: All 110 or so repertoires were used to score co-occurrence in the validation cohort in a later analysis, because that analysis had no HLA typing for the cohort. The authors suggested that the approach could potentially be extended to other disease states and immunological phenotypes. A few of the identified cytomegalovirus-associated TCR beta chains were confirmed in vitro to be specific for cytomegalovirus antigens. In a later analysis, TCRs clustered in the first cohort were found to also tend to co-occur in the roughly 110 validation repertoires, with approximately 95% of cluster scores above 0. Across donors, most TCR sequences were observed very rarely, whereas some public TCRs were present in many individuals. In both the original and validation cohorts, the classifier was reported to diagnose cytomegalovirus status with high specificity and sensitivity. The study listed 164 TCR beta chains as associated with cytomegalovirus.

Receptor amplification or capture employed the immunoSEQ multiplex PCR assay. The original pipeline was this. A statistical classification framework was built to diagnose cytomegalovirus status from the catalog of TCR beta chain sequences. Here the immuneACCESS table is served through TCRdb, limited to in-frame sequences with V and J called. Missing clones are a known gap in these copies; in checked studies unresolved V genes cover under half, and the rest lacks a known reason. V, J and clone size derive from that table, while D and trimming were established from the DNA sequence. The sample table shows more than 90,000 clones, and around 88% are seen once. The biggest ten clones account for around 2% of the sample.

The V and J genes are TRBV4-3 and TRBJ2-1, with TRBD2 as a weak D call on 6 bases. The TCR was taken from a young man in good health and CMV-seronegative. The source material was PBMCs. The nucleotide sequence is given as TGCGCCAGCAGCCACAGCGGCGGGGCGCTCAGTACCGACAATGAGCAGTTCTTC. Its product reads: CASSHSGGALSTDNEQFF.